This is a list of T cell receptor beta chains from one sample in a study of T-cell reconstitution after alpha-beta-depleted transplantation in children. TCRdb itself ran the PCR reads through MiXCR, one entry per CDR3 protein. The sample lists around 270,000 distinct CDR3 sequences, about 7.3% occurring once. Sequencing was performed on peripheral blood, taken 360 days after TCRalphabeta/CD19-depleted stem cell transplant. The receptor set was obtained from a female patient aged 2 to 10 who had a stem cell transplant for Fanconi anemia, so the T cells may come from the graft donor. CDR3s include the opening cysteine and the closing phenylalanine or tryptophan. The D gene is left open where the match is weak.

V	D	CDR3
TRBV5-1	.	CASSLEGTYTEAFF
TRBV29-1	TRBD1	CSVELGQGHTGELFF
TRBV11-1	TRBD2	CASSLSSSGGLAVAGANVLTF
TRBV13	.	CASSYQETQYF
TRBV2	.	CASRTGGADTQYF
TRBV18	TRBD1	CASSADRVNAEAFF
TRBV7-2	.	CASSSTGILINEQFF
TRBV5-1	.	CASSLVANTEAFF
TRBV6-5	.	CASSYSPLDFNGTEAFF
TRBV27	TRBD1	CASRGLDVTQGGNYYEQYF
TRBV6-2/TRBV6-3	.	CASSPTGKGNTEAFF
TRBV25-1	TRBD1	CASSESGTAYNQPQHF
TRBV11-2	TRBD2	CASSTSGVQETQYF
TRBV11-2	.	CASSGLGEQYF
TRBV7-2	.	CASSLGAGAGYEQYF
TRBV7-8	TRBD2	CASSLVAGVKGNEQFF
TRBV6-2/TRBV6-3	TRBD1	CASSYSTQTGGEQYF
TRBV20-1	.	CSARWGSGGANVLTF
TRBV12-3/TRBV12-4	.	CASRSYQETQYF
TRBV5-1	TRBD1	CASSGQTGRVNGYTF
TRBV7-8	.	CASSLFSWVTLAKNIQYF
TRBV29-1	.	CSVEDQAGLVGYTF
TRBV7-8	.	CASRDLRGYTF
TRBV29-1	.	CSVEQEAEAFF
TRBV6-5	TRBD2	CASTLAGVDNEQFF
TRBV11-2	.	CASSLEWPGAGYEQYF
TRBV6-5	.	CASRAGDTEAFF
TRBV29-1	.	CSSRSPSYNEQFF
TRBV7-2	.	CASSRQSRETETQYF
TRBV11-2	TRBD2	CASSLTSGETQYF
TRBV19	.	CASSIEGTAAYEQYF
TRBV4-2	.	CASSRASPGELFF
TRBV20-1	.	CSARRGNQPQHF
TRBV15	.	CATSSPSGRGDQPQHF
TRBV28	.	CASKGTHNEQFF
TRBV12-3/TRBV12-4	TRBD2	CASTYGLAGGVDEQFF
TRBV5-6	.	CASSFSLALSEAFF
TRBV2	TRBD1	CASLGQEYNEQFF
TRBV7-2	.	CASSLDLGAWETQYF
TRBV20-1	.	CSARGTRAEAFF
TRBV5-1	.	CASSSYERDTQYF